These 26 T cell receptor beta chains came from one sample sequenced in a study of monozygotic twins with inflammatory bowel disease. TCRdb re-called the 5' RACE reads; one entry per CDR3 protein, DNA not given. The repertoire table contains around 40,000 distinct CDR3 sequences. Sequenced sample: blood. The receptors originated from a human donor with ulcerative colitis or Crohn's disease, or a healthy co-twin of an affected twin (not recorded which).

This chain links TRBV30 with TRBJ1-1; TCRdb proposes TRBD1, but this gene call is untestable without DNA. This CDR3 region has 13 residues. Germline CDR1 and CDR2: GTSNPN and SVGIG (reference sequence). CDR3 amino acids: CAWRAGSNTEAFF.

The chain couples TRBV7-8 to TRBJ1-6. Germline values: CDR1 SGHVS, CDR2 FQNEAQ. There are 16 residues in the CDR3. The CDR3: CASSLAERLTTSPLHF.

V gene TRBV19 combines with J gene TRBJ1-1; TCRdb calls TRBD1, which cannot be checked without DNA. The CDR3 extends over 15 amino acids. Germline V gene lookup returns CDR1 LNHDA and CDR2 SQIVND (reference sequence). CDR3 in amino acids: CAAKLKDRGQTEAFF. Combining the CDR3 with reference TRBV19 and TRBJ1-1 gives the whole variable domain DGGITQSPKYLFRKEGQNVTLSCEQNLNHDAMYWYRQDPGQGLRLIYYSQIVNDFQKGDIAEGYSVSREKKESFPLTVTSAQKNPTAFYLCAAKLKDRGQTEAFFGQGTRLTVV.

This rearrangement joins TRBV6-5 to TRBJ2-5; TCRdb proposes TRBD1, but this gene call is untestable without DNA. There are 13 residues in the CDR3. CDR1 is MNHEY and CDR2 is SVGAGI in the germline V gene. The CDR3 sequence: CASRSGGEETQYF.

The V call is TRBV19, the J call TRBJ1-1; TCRdb outputs TRBD1, but without DNA this stays unchecked. This CDR3 region has 14 residues. The V gene's germline CDR1 is LNHDA and CDR2 SQIVND (reference sequence). CDR3 in amino acids: CASTPGTLNTEAFF. The complete variable domain, with remaining parts taken from reference TRBV19 and TRBJ1-1, reads DGGITQSPKYLFRKEGQNVTLSCEQNLNHDAMYWYRQDPGQGLRLIYYSQIVNDFQKGDIAEGYSVSREKKESFPLTVTSAQKNPTAFYLCASTPGTLNTEAFFGQGTRLTVV.

This chain links TRBV24-1 with TRBJ1-5. The CDR3 length is 15 residues. CDR1 and CDR2 (germline): KGHDR, SFDVKD. CDR3 amino acids: CATSRQGYGNQPQHF.

This chain links TRBV6-1 with TRBJ1-5. The CDR3 is 14 residues long. In germline, CDR1 is MNHNS, CDR2 SASEGT. CDR3 amino acids: CASGKGAGNQPQHF.

V usage is TRBV20-1 and J usage is TRBJ2-3; TCRdb calls TRBD1, which cannot be checked without DNA. CDR1 DFQATT and CDR2 SNEGSKA come from the germline V gene (reference sequence). The CDR3 runs to 17 residues. The CDR3 reads CSASPRPGTGGLGTQYF.

V is TRBV28 and J is TRBJ2-7; lacking DNA, the TRBD1 call made by TCRdb goes unchecked. The germline V gene encodes CDR1 MDHEN and CDR2 SYDVKM. This CDR3 comprises 13 residues. The chain's CDR3 is CASRRTGSYEQYF.

The chain joins TRBV10-1 to TRBJ2-1. CDR1 WNHNN and CDR2 SYGVQD come from the germline V gene (reference sequence). The CDR3 contains 14 residues. The CDR3 loop reads CASSGVYETNEQFF.

The chain uses TRBV28 and TRBJ1-5. Per the germline V gene, CDR1 is MDHEN and CDR2 is SYDVKM. CDR3 size: 14 residues. The CDR3 is CASSLLTNNQPQHF.

This chain's CDR3 is CASSYTDPYEQYF. The chain recombines TRBV11-1 with TRBJ2-7. The CDR3 sequence is 13 residues long. Germline CDR1 is SGHAT and CDR2 is FQDESV (reference sequence).

The chain combines TRBV7-2 with TRBJ2-5; TCRdb's D call, TRBD1, is unchecked because there is no DNA. Germline V gene data show CDR1 as SGHTA and CDR2 as FQGNSA. The length of the CDR3 is 16 residues. The CDR3 sequence is CASSLSGTQLGETQYF.

This sequence joins TRBV7-2 and TRBJ2-3; TCRdb outputs TRBD1, but without DNA this stays unchecked. The length of the CDR3 is 13 residues. The germline gives CDR1 SGHTA, CDR2 FQGNSA. The chain's CDR3 is CASSPGGADTQYF.

The chain is built from TRBV5-1 and TRBJ1-1; TCRdb gives TRBD1 as the D gene, but with no DNA this cannot be confirmed. The CDR3 length is 16 residues. Germline CDR1 reads SGHRS; CDR2 reads YFSETQ. CDR3 residues: CASSHRDRDLNTEAFF.

V and J are TRBV19 and TRBJ1-2. There are 13 residues in the CDR3. CDR1 and CDR2 from the germline V gene are LNHDA and SQIVND (reference sequence). CDR3 residues: CASSQRVAYGYTF.

The genes are TRBV20-1 and TRBJ1-1; TCRdb lists TRBD1, though no DNA is available to test this call. The CDR3 sequence is 13 residues long. Germline CDR1 reads DFQATT; CDR2 reads SNEGSKA (reference sequence). CDR3 loop: CSASLQGWTEAFF.

The V gene is TRBV12-3 or TRBV12-4, the J gene TRBJ2-5; TCRdb reports TRBD1, a call that lacks DNA to check it against. The length of the CDR3 is 12 residues. Here the CDR3 reads CASSLPGETQYF.

The chain combines TRBV3-1 with TRBJ2-6. CDR1 and CDR2 from the germline V gene are LGHDT and YNNKEL (reference sequence). This CDR3 is 14 amino acids long. This chain's CDR3 is CASSQVSGANVLTF. Complete variable domain (other parts from reference TRBV3-1 and TRBJ2-6): DTAVSQTPKYLVTQMGNDKSIKCEQNLGHDTMYWYKQDSKKFLKIMFSYNNKELIINETVPNRFSPKSPDKAHLNLHINSLELGDSAVYFCASSQVSGANVLTFGAGSRLTVL.

The CDR3 sequence: CASTRGNQPQHF. The J gene is TRBJ1-5, the V gene TRBV12-3 or TRBV12-4. CDR3 length: 12 amino acids.

The V and J genes are TRBV7-3 and TRBJ2-2; TCRdb names TRBD2, which stays unverified in the absence of DNA. There are 15 residues in the CDR3. Looked up from germline, CDR1 is SGHTA and CDR2 is FQGTGA. The CDR3 sequence: CASGQAGFDTGELFF. Complete variable domain (other parts from reference TRBV7-3 and TRBJ2-2): GAGVSQTPSNKVTEKGKYVELRCDPISGHTALYWYRQSLGQGPEFLIYFQGTGAADDSGLPNDRFFAVRPEGSVSTLKIQRTERGDSAVYLCASGQAGFDTGELFFGEGSRLTVL.

This chain connects TRBV11-3 to TRBJ2-6. CDR1 is SGHNT, CDR2 YENEEA, per germline. There are 15 residues in the CDR3. The CDR3 reads CASSAVGSGANVLTF.

The J gene is TRBJ1-2, the V gene TRBV6-1; TCRdb selects TRBD1, and the lack of DNA leaves this call unchecked. CDR1 MNHNS and CDR2 SASEGT come from the germline V gene. This CDR3 has 13 amino acids. The CDR3 sequence: CASGTTGHYGYTF.

CDR3: CASSRPGTGATEAFF. The chain carries TRBV28 and TRBJ1-1; TCRdb selects TRBD1, and the lack of DNA leaves this call unchecked. From germline, CDR1 is MDHEN and CDR2 SYDVKM. The CDR3 contains 15 residues.

V and J are TRBV12-3 or TRBV12-4 and TRBJ1-5; TCRdb's D call of TRBD1 is untestable without DNA. The CDR3 covers 15 residues. CDR3 region: CASSPGTGGVSPQHF.

CDR3 loop: CASRQGSGANVLTF. The chain joins TRBV12-3 or TRBV12-4 to TRBJ2-6. The CDR3 runs 14 residues.